The T cell receptor beta chain described here comes from a study of blood T cells in healthy people across ages. This CDR3 is 14 amino acids long. Germline values: CDR1 DFQATT, CDR2 SNEGSKA (reference sequence). A second PCR of roughly 7 to 11 cycles used a sample-barcoded 5' primer and a J-beta primer mix. TCRdb processed the 5' RACE reads anew with MiXCR; each CDR3 protein has one entry. The sample includes around 790,000 distinct CDR3 sequences, around 42% of them seen just once. The chain recombines TRBV20-1 with TRBJ2-7; 7 bases are a match to TRBD1. The assigned J gene may be wrong: the sequence end matches TRBJ2-5 better. This TCR derives from a man aged 55 to 69 in good health. The sample was blood. The CDR3 DNA is TGCAGTGCTAGTTGGGCAGGGGGTTTAGAGACCCAGTACTTC. This sequence encodes CSASWAGGLETQYF.